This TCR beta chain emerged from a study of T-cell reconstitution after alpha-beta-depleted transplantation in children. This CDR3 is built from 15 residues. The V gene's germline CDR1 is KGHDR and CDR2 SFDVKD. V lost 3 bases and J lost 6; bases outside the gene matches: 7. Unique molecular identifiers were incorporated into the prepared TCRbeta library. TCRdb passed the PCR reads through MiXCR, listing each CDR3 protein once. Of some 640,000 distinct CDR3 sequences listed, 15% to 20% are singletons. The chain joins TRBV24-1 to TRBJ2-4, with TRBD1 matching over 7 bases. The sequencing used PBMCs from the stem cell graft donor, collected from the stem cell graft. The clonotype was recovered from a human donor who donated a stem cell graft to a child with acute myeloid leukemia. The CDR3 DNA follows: TGTGCCACCAGTGATCCTCGGACAGGTAGAAACATTCAGTACTTC. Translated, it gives CATSDPRTGRNIQYF.